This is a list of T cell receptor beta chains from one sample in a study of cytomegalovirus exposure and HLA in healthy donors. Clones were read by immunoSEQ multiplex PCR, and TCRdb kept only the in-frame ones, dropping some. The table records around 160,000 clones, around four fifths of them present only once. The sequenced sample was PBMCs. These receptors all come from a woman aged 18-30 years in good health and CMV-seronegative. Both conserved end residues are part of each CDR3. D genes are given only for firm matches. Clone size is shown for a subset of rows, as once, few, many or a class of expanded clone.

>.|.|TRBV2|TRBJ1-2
TGTGCCAGCATGGTCAGGATGTCTGGTTATGGCTACACCTTC
CASMVRMSGYGYTF
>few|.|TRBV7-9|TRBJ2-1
TGTGCCAGCAGCTTAACGGGTCTATTCTACAATGAGCAGTTCTTC
CASSLTGLFYNEQFF
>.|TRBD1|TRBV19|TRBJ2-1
TGTGCCAGTAAAAGGACAGGCTACTACAATGAGCAGTTCTTC
CASKRTGYYNEQFF
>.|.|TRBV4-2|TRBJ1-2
TGTGCCAGCAGCCAAGCAGGGGTTGCGGGCTATGGCTACACCTTC
CASSQAGVAGYGYTF
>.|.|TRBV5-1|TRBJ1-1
TGCGCCAGCAGCTTGGGAGGACAAGGTAACACTGAAGCTTTCTTT
CASSLGGQGNTEAFF
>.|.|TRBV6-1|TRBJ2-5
TGTGCCAGCAGTGAAGGACAAGGATTCGTGGAGACCCAGTACTTC
CASSEGQGFVETQYF
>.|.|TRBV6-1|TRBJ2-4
TGTGCCAGCAGTGAAGCGACGGGGGGCTACTCCCTAAACATTCAGTACTTC
CASSEATGGYSLNIQYF
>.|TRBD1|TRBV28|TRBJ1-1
TGTGCCAGCAGCCTCCAGGGGGCGCCTGAAGCTTTCTTT
CASSLQGAPEAFF
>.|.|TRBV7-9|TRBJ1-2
TGTGCCAGCAGCTTAATTCTCTCCGGCTACACCTTC
CASSLILSGYTF
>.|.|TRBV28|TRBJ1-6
TGTGCCAGCAGTTTACGCGTGGCACTGCGGCTTGTTACACCCCTCCACTTT
CASSLRVALRLVTPLHF
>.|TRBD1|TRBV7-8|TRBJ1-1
TGTGCCAGCAGCTTAGCAGCAGGGGGCACTGAAGCTTTCTTT
CASSLAAGGTEAFF
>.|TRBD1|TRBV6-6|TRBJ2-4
TGTGCCAGCAGCCCACGGCCCGGACAGGATCCAAACATTCAGTACTTC
CASSPRPGQDPNIQYF
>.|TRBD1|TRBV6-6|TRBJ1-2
TGTGCCAGCAGTTACCTCACAGGGGGGAATGGCTACACCTTC
CASSYLTGGNGYTF
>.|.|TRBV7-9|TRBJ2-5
TGTGCCAGCAGCTTAGACGGCGGCTTGCAAGAGACCCAGTACTTC
CASSLDGGLQETQYF
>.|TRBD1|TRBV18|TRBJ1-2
TGTGCCAGCTCACCAGACAGGGGGCAGCGGTATGGCTACACCTTC
CASSPDRGQRYGYTF
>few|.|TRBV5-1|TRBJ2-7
TGCGCCAGCAGCGTGACAGTTTCCTCTACCTACGAGCAGTACTTC
CASSVTVSSTYEQYF
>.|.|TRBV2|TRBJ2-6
TGTGCCAACAGAGCGAGAAGCTCTGGGGCCAACGTCCTGACTTTC
CANRARSSGANVLTF
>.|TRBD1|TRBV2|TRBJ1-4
TGTGCCAGCAGTGGGGCCGGGACAGCTAATGAAAAACTGTTTTTT
CASSGAGTANEKLFF
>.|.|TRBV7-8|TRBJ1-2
TGTGTCAGCAGCTTAAGACAAGACTATGGCTACACCTTC
CVSSLRQDYGYTF
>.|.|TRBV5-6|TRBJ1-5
TGTGCCAGCAGCTTGCGGCAGGGCGATCAGCCCCAGCATTTT
CASSLRQGDQPQHF
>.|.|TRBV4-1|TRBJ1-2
TGCGCCAGCAGCCAAGATGGCGGGGGCGATGGCTACACCTTC
CASSQDGGGDGYTF
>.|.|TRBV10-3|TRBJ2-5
TGTGCCATCAGTGATAGGGGACTCGAGCAAGAGACCCAGTACTTC
CAISDRGLEQETQYF
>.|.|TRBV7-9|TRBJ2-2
TGTGCCAGCAGCTTAGTGCGATCGGGTACCGGGGAGCTGTTTTTT
CASSLVRSGTGELFF
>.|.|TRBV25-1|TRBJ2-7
TGTGCCAGCAGGGGGGGTCCAGGCGAGCAGTACTTC
CASRGGPGEQYF
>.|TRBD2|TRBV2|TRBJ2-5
TGTGCCACCTGGACTAGTGAAGAGACCCAGTACTTC
CATWTSEETQYF
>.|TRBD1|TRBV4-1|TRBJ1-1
TGCGCCAGCAGCCAGCCGGGACAGCTGAACACTGAAGCTTTCTTT
CASSQPGQLNTEAFF
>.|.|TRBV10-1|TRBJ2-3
TGCGCCAGCAGCCCCACAGGGTTCAAGGCAGATACGCAGTATTTT
CASSPTGFKADTQYF
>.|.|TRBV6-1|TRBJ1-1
TGTGCCAGCAGTGAAGTGACTGCCTCTGAAGCTTTCTTT
CASSEVTASEAFF
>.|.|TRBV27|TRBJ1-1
TGTGCCAGCAGTTTATTAGTCGGCAGGGGCACTGAAGCTTTCTTT
CASSLLVGRGTEAFF
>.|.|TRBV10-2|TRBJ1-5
TGCGCCAGCAGTGTGGAGGAGGATCAGCCCCAGCATTTT
CASSVEEDQPQHF
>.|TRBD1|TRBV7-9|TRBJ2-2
TGTGCCAGCAGCTTACCGGGACAGGGTTTTGGGGAGCTGTTTTTT
CASSLPGQGFGELFF
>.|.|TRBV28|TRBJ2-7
TGTGCCAGCAGTTCTGGGGGGAGGTACGAGCAGTACTTC
CASSSGGRYEQYF
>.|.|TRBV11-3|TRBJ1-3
TGTGCCAGCAGCCCCGAACCCGGGTCTGGAAACACCATATATTTT
CASSPEPGSGNTIYF
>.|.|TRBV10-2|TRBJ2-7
TGCGCCAGCAGTGAAACAGGTACCTACGAGCAGTACTTC
CASSETGTYEQYF
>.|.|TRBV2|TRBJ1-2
TGTGCCAGCAGTGAAGGTGGGGGCAGGGCAAACCGTCATGGCTACACCTTC
CASSEGGGRANRHGYTF
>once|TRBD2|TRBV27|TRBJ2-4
TGTGCCAGCAGTCCAACTAGCGGGGGAACAAAAACAATTCAGTACTTC
CASSPTSGGTKTIQYF
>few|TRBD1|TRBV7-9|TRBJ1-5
TGTGCCAGCAGCTTTACCGGGACAGGGGGCTGGAATCAGCCCCAGCATTTT
CASSFTGTGGWNQPQHF
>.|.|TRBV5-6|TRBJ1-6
TGTGCCAGCAGCTTTGACGCAGGGTGGGGTTCACCCCTCCACTTT
CASSFDAGWGSPLHF
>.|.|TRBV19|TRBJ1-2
TGTGCCAGTACCCGTAAGGGGGAGATTAACTATGGCTACACCTTC
CASTRKGEINYGYTF
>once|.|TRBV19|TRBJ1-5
TGTGCCAGCAGACCTGAGAGGGAAGGGCAGCCCCAGCATTTT
CASRPEREGQPQHF
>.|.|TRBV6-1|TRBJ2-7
TGTGCCAGCAAGTCGGGGGATGGGCAGTACTTC
CASKSGDGQYF
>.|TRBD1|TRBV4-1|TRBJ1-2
TGCGCCAGCAGCCAAGTCGGGATCCTAACAGGGGGCAGGGGGAACTATGGCTACACCTTC
CASSQVGILTGGRGNYGYTF
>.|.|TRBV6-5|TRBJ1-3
TGTGCCAGCAGGACCGACAGAAACTCTGGAAACACCATATATTTT
CASRTDRNSGNTIYF